This entry concerns a single T cell receptor beta chain. The antigen remains unidentified. TCRdb's table, derived via immunoSEQ multiplex PCR, lists solely in-frame clones and lacks some. Of 200,000 to 300,000 clones in the sample, 87% were seen once. This CDR3 has 15 residues. The V and J ends lost 3 bases and 0 bases respectively, with 10 bases between them. The sample is drawn from a study of cytomegalovirus exposure and HLA in healthy donors. Turning to the study itself: A later analysis reported the 120 or so validation repertoires used the same platform as the 666 first-cohort repertoires. Study-wide results and caveats: Altogether, some 170 TCR beta chains were recorded as cytomegalovirus-associated. It was reportedly the case that the classifier diagnosed cytomegalovirus status with high specificity and sensitivity.

The material sequenced was PBMCs. The source is a man aged 18 to 29 in good health and CMV-seropositive. The chain joins TRBV23-1 to TRBJ2-3, with TRBD2 as a possible D gene (6 bases). TRBV23-1 is placed among ORFs of uncertain function. CDR3: CASSHGGVSTDTQYF. The CDR3 nucleotides read TGCGCCAGCAGTCATGGAGGGGTCAGCACAGATACGCAGTATTTT.